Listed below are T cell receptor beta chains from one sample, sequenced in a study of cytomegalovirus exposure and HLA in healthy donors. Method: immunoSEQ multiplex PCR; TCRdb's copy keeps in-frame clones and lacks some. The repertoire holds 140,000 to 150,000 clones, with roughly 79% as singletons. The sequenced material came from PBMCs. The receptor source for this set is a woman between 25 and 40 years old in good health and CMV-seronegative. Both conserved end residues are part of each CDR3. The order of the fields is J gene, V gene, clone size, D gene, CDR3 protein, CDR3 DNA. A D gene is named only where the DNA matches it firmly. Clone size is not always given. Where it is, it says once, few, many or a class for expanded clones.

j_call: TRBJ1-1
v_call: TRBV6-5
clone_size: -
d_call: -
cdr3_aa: CASSYSRGANTEAFF
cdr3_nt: TGTGCCAGCAGTTACAGCCGAGGAGCGAACACTGAAGCTTTCTTT

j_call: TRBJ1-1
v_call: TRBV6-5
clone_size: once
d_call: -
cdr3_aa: CASSTQGLNTEAFF
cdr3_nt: TGTGCCAGCAGTACCCAGGGCCTGAACACTGAAGCTTTCTTT

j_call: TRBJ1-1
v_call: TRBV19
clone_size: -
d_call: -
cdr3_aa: CASSMAAGTEAFF
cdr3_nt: TGTGCCAGTAGTATGGCTGCCGGGACAGAAGCTTTCTTT

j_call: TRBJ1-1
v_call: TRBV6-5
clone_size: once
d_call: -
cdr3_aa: CASSYDDGDTEAFF
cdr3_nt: TGTGCCAGCAGTTACGATGACGGAGACACTGAAGCTTTCTTT

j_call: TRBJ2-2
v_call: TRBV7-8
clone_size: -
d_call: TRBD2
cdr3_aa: CASSFSGGMNTGELFF
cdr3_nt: TGTGCCAGCAGCTTCTCGGGAGGGATGAACACCGGGGAGCTGTTTTTT

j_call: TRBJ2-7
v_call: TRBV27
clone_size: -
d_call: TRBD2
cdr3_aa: CATWKGSFPGTTDEQYF
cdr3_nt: TGTGCCACCTGGAAGGGATCCTTCCCGGGGACTACCGACGAGCAGTACTTC

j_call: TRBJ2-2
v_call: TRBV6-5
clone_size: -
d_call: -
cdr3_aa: CASSPGHYNTGELFF
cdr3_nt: TGTGCCAGCAGTCCAGGACACTATAACACCGGGGAGCTGTTTTTT

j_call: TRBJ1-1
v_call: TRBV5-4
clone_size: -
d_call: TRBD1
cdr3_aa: CASSPTGGVTEAFF
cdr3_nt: TGTGCCAGCAGCCCGACAGGGGGAGTGACTGAAGCTTTCTTT

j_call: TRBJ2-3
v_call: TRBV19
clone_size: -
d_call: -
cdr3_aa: CASSILGSSDTQYF
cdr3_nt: TGTGCCAGTAGTATCCTAGGGAGTTCAGATACGCAGTATTTT

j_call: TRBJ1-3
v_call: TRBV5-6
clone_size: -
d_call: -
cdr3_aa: CASSQGTLAGTWGTIYF
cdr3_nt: TGTGCCAGCAGCCAGGGAACCCTCGCAGGGACTTGGGGCACCATATATTTT

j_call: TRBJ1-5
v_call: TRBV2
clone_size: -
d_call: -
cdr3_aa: CASTAYSNQPQHF
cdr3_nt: TGTGCCAGCACCGCGTATAGCAATCAGCCCCAGCATTTT

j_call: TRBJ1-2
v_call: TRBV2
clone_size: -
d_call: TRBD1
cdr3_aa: CASNRQGWGYTF
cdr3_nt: TGTGCCAGCAACAGACAGGGGTGGGGCTACACCTTC

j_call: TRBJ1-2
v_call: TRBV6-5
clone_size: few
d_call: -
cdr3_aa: CASSPTGGYGYTF
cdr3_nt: TGTGCCAGCAGCCCGACAGGAGGCTATGGCTACACCTTC

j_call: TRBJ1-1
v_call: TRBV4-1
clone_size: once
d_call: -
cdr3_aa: CASSQHSGVNTEAFF
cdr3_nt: TGCGCCAGCAGCCAACATTCGGGGGTGAACACTGAAGCTTTCTTT

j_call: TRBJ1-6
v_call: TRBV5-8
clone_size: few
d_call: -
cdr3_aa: CASSTHREGDSPLHF
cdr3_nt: TGTGCCAGCAGCACTCACCGGGAGGGAGATTCACCCCTCCACTTT

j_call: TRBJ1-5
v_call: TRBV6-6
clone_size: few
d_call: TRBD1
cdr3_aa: CASRDRGNQPQHF
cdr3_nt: TGTGCCAGCAGGGACAGGGGCAATCAGCCCCAGCATTTT

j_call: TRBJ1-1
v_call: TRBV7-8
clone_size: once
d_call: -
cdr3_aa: CASSLDAQNTEAFF
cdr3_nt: TGTGCCAGCAGCTTAGATGCGCAGAACACTGAAGCTTTCTTT

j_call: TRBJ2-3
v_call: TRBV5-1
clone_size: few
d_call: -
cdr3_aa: CASSLNAGGSTDTQYF
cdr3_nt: TGCGCCAGCAGCTTAAACGCAGGCGGGAGCACAGATACGCAGTATTTT

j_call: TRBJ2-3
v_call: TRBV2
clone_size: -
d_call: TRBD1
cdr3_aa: CASSEGFGTGVLTDTQYF
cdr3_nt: TGTGCCAGCAGTGAAGGCTTTGGGACAGGGGTTTTGACAGATACGCAGTATTTT

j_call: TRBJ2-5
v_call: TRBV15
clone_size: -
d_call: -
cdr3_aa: CATSRDLGGKETQYF
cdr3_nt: TGTGCCACCAGCAGAGATCTTGGGGGGAAAGAGACCCAGTACTTC

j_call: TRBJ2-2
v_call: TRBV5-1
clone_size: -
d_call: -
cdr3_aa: CASSTGDTGELFF
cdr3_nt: TGCGCCAGCAGCACGGGGGACACCGGGGAGCTGTTTTTT

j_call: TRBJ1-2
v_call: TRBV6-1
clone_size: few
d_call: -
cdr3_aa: CASINGLHYGYTF
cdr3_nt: TGTGCCAGCATCAATGGACTGCACTATGGCTACACCTTC

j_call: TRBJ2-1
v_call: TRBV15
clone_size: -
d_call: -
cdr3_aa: CATSRPISGENEQFF
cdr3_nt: TGTGCCACCAGCAGACCTATTTCAGGGGAAAATGAGCAGTTCTTC

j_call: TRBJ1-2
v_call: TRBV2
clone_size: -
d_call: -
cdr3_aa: CASNTASYGYTF
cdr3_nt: TGTGCCAGCAATACAGCCTCCTATGGCTACACCTTC

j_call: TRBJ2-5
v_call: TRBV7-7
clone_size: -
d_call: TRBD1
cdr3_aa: CASRDTGEETQYF
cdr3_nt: TGTGCTAGCAGGGATACAGGGGAAGAGACCCAGTACTTC

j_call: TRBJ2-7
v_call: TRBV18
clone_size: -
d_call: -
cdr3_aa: CASSPESPIGERYEQYF
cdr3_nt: TGTGCCAGCTCACCAGAAAGTCCCATAGGAGAACGGTACGAGCAGTACTTC

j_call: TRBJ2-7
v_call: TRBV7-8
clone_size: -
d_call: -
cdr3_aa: CASSPSRGTEDRAVF
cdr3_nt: TGTGCCAGCAGCCCCTCCCGAGGTACCGAGGATAGAGCCGTATTC

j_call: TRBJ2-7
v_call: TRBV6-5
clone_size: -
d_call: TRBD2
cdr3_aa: CASAGRGNAYEQYF
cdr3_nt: TGTGCCAGCGCAGGGCGGGGGAACGCCTACGAGCAGTACTTC

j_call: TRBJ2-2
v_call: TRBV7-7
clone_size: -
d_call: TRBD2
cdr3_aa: CASSPRASGGGTGELFF
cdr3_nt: TGTGCCAGCAGCCCCCGGGCTAGCGGGGGAGGCACCGGGGAGCTGTTTTTT

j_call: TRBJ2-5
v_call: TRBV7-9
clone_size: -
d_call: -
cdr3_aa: CASSLGGLQETQYF
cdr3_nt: TGTGCCAGCAGCTTAGGGGGACTTCAAGAGACCCAGTACTTC

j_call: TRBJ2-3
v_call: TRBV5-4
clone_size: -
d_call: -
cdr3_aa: CASSLAGTDTQYF
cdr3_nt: TGTGCCAGCAGCTTGGCGGGCACAGATACGCAGTATTTT

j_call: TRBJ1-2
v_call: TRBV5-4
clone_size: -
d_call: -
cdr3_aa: CASSLGPGQGGGYTF
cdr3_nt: TGTGCCAGCAGCTTGGGGCCTGGGCAGGGTGGTGGCTACACCTTC

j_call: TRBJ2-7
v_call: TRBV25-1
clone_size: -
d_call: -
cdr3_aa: CASSELDRYEQYF
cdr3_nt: TGTGCCAGCAGTGAACTTGACAGATACGAGCAGTACTTC